This T cell receptor beta chain emerged from a study of molecular identifiers for immune sequencing clone quantification. General observations from the study: Clones above 20 RNA copies contained over 99% of effector molecules and under 1% of naive molecules. Even with 800,000 to 1,000,000 naive cells present, spiked Jurkat TCR RNA from one cell was reportedly detectable.

Libraries for naive CD8 T cells, which were made from around 20,000 to 1,000,000 sorted cells, drew on 10%, 30% or 50% of the RNA. Germline V gene lookup returns CDR1 MDHEN and CDR2 SYDVKM. The V end was cut by 0 bases, the J end by 3 bases, with 11 bases between. CDR3 length equals 15 residues. This clonotype occurred a few times. The antigen remains unidentified. One entry per CDR3 protein results from TCRdb running MiXCR on the PCR reads. The table lists approximately 630,000 distinct CDR3 sequences, 25% of them singletons, with about 0.81% in the top ten. This clonotype was sampled from a human donor in good health. Some libraries in this study had Jurkat cell RNA spiked in. The gene calls are TRBV28 and TRBJ2-5; D gene uncertain. The sequencing sample was made of naive CD8+ T cells from blood, with Jurkat cell RNA spiked in. Indicated subset: FACS-sorted CD8+CD4-CCR7+CD45RA+ naive T cells. The CDR3 DNA reads TGTGCCAGCAGTTTATGGGGGAAAAATGAAGAGACCCAGTACTTC. It encodes CASSLWGKNEETQYF.